This T cell receptor beta chain stems from a study of blood T cell repertoires in COVID-19. For the study at large: T cells, B-cell-depleted T cells, or PBMCs supplied cDNA or gDNA.

Looked up from germline, CDR1 is LGHNA and CDR2 is YSLEER. The CDR3 has 15 amino acids. Between the trimmed V and J ends, which lost 0 bases and 3 bases, there was a span of 8 bases. Sequenced by immunoSEQ multiplex PCR; TCRdb stores in-frame clones only, minus some. The sample holds 370,000 or so clones, about 89% seen once. Participants reported their clinical history, and cohort assignment relied on those reports. The source material was PBMCs or T cells enriched from blood (not recorded which). This clonotype was sampled from a man aged 30 to 45 who had recovered from COVID-19. The genes are TRBV4-3 and TRBJ2-2; D gene ambiguous. The CDR3 reads CASSQDFSYTGELFF. Here the CDR3 DNA reads TGCGCCAGCAGCCAAGATTTTAGCTACACCGGGGAGCTGTTTTTT.